A selection of T cell receptor beta chains follows, all from one sample in a study of human T cells and chemical hapten exposure. Via MiXCR, TCRdb re-called the RACE reads, giving one row per CDR3 protein. This repertoire shows 330,000 or so distinct CDR3 sequences, about 6% found once; its top ten account for approximately 5.4%. The sequencing here drew on whole blood, taken in connection with sensitization to the hapten diphenylcyclopropenone (DPC). These receptor sequences come from a woman between 18 and 29 years old with alopecia areata. Some clones in this sample may be carry-over from other donors' samples. CDR3s include the opening cysteine and the closing phenylalanine or tryptophan. Fields, in order: D gene, clone size, J gene, V gene, CDR3 DNA, CDR3 protein. A D gene is named only where the DNA matches it firmly. Clone size is stated in some rows and not others, as once, few, many or a class when expanded.

-,many,TRBJ1-1,TRBV3-1,TGTGCCAGCAGCCAAGATATGGGGTCGGGCGCTGAAGCTTTCTTT,CASSQDMGSGAEAFF
-,many,TRBJ2-4,TRBV6-1,TGTGCCAGCAATCCAGACATGCAGAGACTAGCCAAAAACATTCAGTACTTC,CASNPDMQRLAKNIQYF
-,many,TRBJ1-1,TRBV7-9,TGTGCCAGCAGCTTCTCGGGACAAGCTGAAGCTTTCTTT,CASSFSGQAEAFF
-,few,TRBJ1-4,TRBV5-1,TGCGCCAGCAAGGGTATGATTGGAGCCAGTATAGCTAATGAAAAACTGTTTTTT,CASKGMIGASIANEKLFF
-,many,TRBJ1-5,TRBV28,TGTGCCAGCGGACCAGACAAGGCCAAATATAGCAATCAGCCCCAGCATTTT,CASGPDKAKYSNQPQHF
TRBD2,-,TRBJ2-7,TRBV6-1,TGTGCCAGCAGTCGCAGCGGGGGGAACTACGAGCAGTACTTC,CASSRSGGNYEQYF
TRBD1,few,TRBJ2-3,TRBV10-3,TGTGCCATCAGTGAAAACAGGGGCCCCGATACGCAGTATTTT,CAISENRGPDTQYF
TRBD1,many,TRBJ2-2,TRBV5-6,TGTGCCAGCAGCTTGGTACAGGGGGACACCGGGGAGCTGTTTTTT,CASSLVQGDTGELFF
-,-,TRBJ2-2,TRBV20-1,TGCAGTGCCTCCCAAGGTACCGGGGAGCTGTTTTTT,CSASQGTGELFF
-,few,TRBJ1-1,TRBV6-5,TGTGCCAGCAGTTCCTCGACAGGTCGCATGAACACTGAAGCTTTCTTT,CASSSSTGRMNTEAFF
-,few,TRBJ2-5,TRBV5-1,TGCGCCAGCAGCTTGGCAACTAGCTATCAAGAGACCCAGTACTTC,CASSLATSYQETQYF
TRBD2,few,TRBJ2-3,TRBV15,TGTGCCACCAGCAGGACTAGCGGAAGCACAGATACGCAGTATTTT,CATSRTSGSTDTQYF
-,few,TRBJ2-2,TRBV14,TGTGCCAGCAGCCAATTCGGCCCCGGGGAGCTGTTTTTT,CASSQFGPGELFF
TRBD2,few,TRBJ2-5,TRBV20-1,TGCAGTGGACTAGCGGGGGGCCCGGGAGAGACCCAGTACTTC,CSGLAGGPGETQYF
-,many,TRBJ2-1,TRBV20-1,TGCAGTGCTAGAAATCCACTCAATCCGACAGCTGAGCAGTTCTTC,CSARNPLNPTAEQFF
-,few,TRBJ1-5,TRBV27,TGTGCCAGCAGGTCCGGAGGGACCAATCAGCCCCAGCATTTT,CASRSGGTNQPQHF
-,-,TRBJ2-3,TRBV29-1,TGCAGCGCACTTAGCACAGATACGCAGTATTTT,CSALSTDTQYF
-,many,TRBJ1-1,TRBV6-5,TGTGCCAGCAGTCGGGCAGGCCTGATTACTGAAGCTTTCTTT,CASSRAGLITEAFF
-,many,TRBJ1-2,TRBV10-3,TGTGCCATCAGTGAGAAGATCTTCGGCCAACCCTATGGCTACACCTTC,CAISEKIFGQPYGYTF
TRBD1,many,TRBJ1-5,TRBV20-1,TGCAGTGCTCCAGCAGGGGGCCCGAGCAATCAGCCCCAGCATTTT,CSAPAGGPSNQPQHF
-,-,TRBJ2-5,TRBV4-3,TGCGCCAGCAGCCAAGAAGTAAAAAAGACCCAGTACTTC,CASSQEVKKTQYF
-,few,TRBJ2-2,TRBV18,TGTGCCAGCTCACCAGGTCCGTTCACCGGGGAGCTGTTTTTT,CASSPGPFTGELFF
-,few,TRBJ2-5,TRBV6-2/TRBV6-3,TGTGCCAGCAAGGTAGTTGGTAACCAAGAGACCCAGTACTTC,CASKVVGNQETQYF
-,-,TRBJ1-2,TRBV7-3,TGTGCCAGCAGTCACGACTATGGCTACACCTTC,CASSHDYGYTF
TRBD2,few,TRBJ2-3,TRBV5-5,TGTGCCAGCAGCTTGGCGACTAGCGGGGCAGATACGCAGTATTTT,CASSLATSGADTQYF
-,few,TRBJ1-1,TRBV20-1,TGCAGTGCTTCCAGGGGTAGGAACACTGAAGCTTTCTTT,CSASRGRNTEAFF
-,-,TRBJ1-4,TRBV24-1,TGTGCCACCAGGCTCAGGCTGGAGGATGAAAAACTGTTTTTT,CATRLRLEDEKLFF
TRBD2,-,TRBJ2-3,TRBV9,TGTGCCAGCAGCCCGGGGGCACTAGCGGTAACAGATACGCAGTATTTT,CASSPGALAVTDTQYF
-,-,TRBJ1-3,TRBV24-1,TGTGCCACCAGTGACGCGGGGCCGTACTCTGGAAACACCATATATTTT,CATSDAGPYSGNTIYF
-,-,TRBJ1-5,TRBV7-2,TGTGCCAGCAGCTCACCGGGGTCCCCCCAGCATTTT,CASSSPGSPQHF
TRBD1,many,TRBJ1-2,TRBV6-1,TGTGCCAGCAGTGGTGACAGGGTCTATGGCTACACCTTC,CASSGDRVYGYTF
-,few,TRBJ1-5,TRBV7-6,TGTGCCAGCAGCTTAGCATGGGATCAGCCCCAGCATTTT,CASSLAWDQPQHF
TRBD1,few,TRBJ1-5,TRBV6-1,TGTGCCAGCAGGCCGGGACAGGGTCCTCGGTATCGCAATCAGCCCCAGCATTTT,CASRPGQGPRYRNQPQHF
TRBD2,-,TRBJ2-3,TRBV6-1,TGTGCCAGCAGTCAAAACCAAGCGGGAGAAGGCACAGATACGCAGTATTTT,CASSQNQAGEGTDTQYF
TRBD1,once,TRBJ1-2,TRBV9,TGTGCCAGCAGCGGGCTAGGACAGGGGTCCTATGGCTACACCTTC,CASSGLGQGSYGYTF
-,few,TRBJ2-2,TRBV6-2/TRBV6-3,TGTGCCAGCAGTTATATCCTAGTGCCCGGGGAGCTGTTTTTT,CASSYILVPGELFF
-,many,TRBJ2-5,TRBV29-1,TGCAGCGCCGGTGGAGGCGGGACCCAGTACTTC,CSAGGGGTQYF
-,many,TRBJ1-1,TRBV5-1,TGCGCCAGCAGCTTGGTTGCTGGACGGGGCACTGAAGCTTTCTTT,CASSLVAGRGTEAFF
-,few,TRBJ1-4,TRBV3-1,TGTGCCAGCAGACAGTTTAATGAAAAACTGTTTTTT,CASRQFNEKLFF
-,many,TRBJ2-3,TRBV20-1,TGCAGTGCCCTACGGGGGCGAGCAGATACGCAGTATTTT,CSALRGRADTQYF
-,many,TRBJ1-1,TRBV29-1,TGCAGCGTTTTCCGAGGGCGCGTCACTGAAGCTTTCTTT,CSVFRGRVTEAFF
-,many,TRBJ1-3,TRBV7-2,TGTGCCAGCACCGGGGGGAGCTCTGGAAACACCATATATTTT,CASTGGSSGNTIYF
-,many,TRBJ2-7,TRBV20-1,TGCAGTGCAGCAATATCCAGCGAGCAGTACTTC,CSAAISSEQYF
TRBD1,-,TRBJ1-2,TRBV4-3,TGCGCCAGCAGCCACCCTGGACAGGGGGCGATCTATGGCTACACCTTC,CASSHPGQGAIYGYTF
-,many,TRBJ2-3,TRBV5-5,TGTGCCAGCAGCCACGGGGGACGGGGTTTTACAGATACGCAGTATTTT,CASSHGGRGFTDTQYF
-,many,TRBJ1-2,TRBV14,TGTGCCAGCAGCCAAGAAGTCGGAAACTATGGCTACACCTTC,CASSQEVGNYGYTF
TRBD2,few,TRBJ2-2,TRBV3-1,TGTGCCAGCAGCAAACTAGCGGGGGCGAACACCGGGGAGCTGTTTTTT,CASSKLAGANTGELFF
-,-,TRBJ1-2,TRBV6-2/TRBV6-3,TGTGCCAGCAGTTTCTCCTATGGCTACACCTTC,CASSFSYGYTF
TRBD2,-,TRBJ2-1,TRBV7-3,TGTGCCAGCAGCTTAATGACTAGCGGGTTTAAGGATGAGCAGTTCTTC,CASSLMTSGFKDEQFF